One and the same sample provided the 5 T cell receptor beta chains below, sequenced in a study of metastatic and nonmetastatic thyroid tumors (dated by TCRdb to the early 2020s). None of the patients had been given any treatment before thyroid surgery. Preparation of the library involved PCR. This sample was sequenced with an Illumina HiSeq 4000. TCRdb itself trimmed the public reads at Q25 with fastp, ran MiXCR and retained productive beta chains. For this sample the table gives approximately 35,000 clones, of which 15% were detected only once. Under 20% of the sample comes from the top ten. The specimen was blood. These receptors were obtained from a male donor with papillary thyroid cancer or a benign thyroid nodule (not recorded which). Some clones in this sample may be carry-over from other donors' samples.

This clone was observed at least ten times. The chain employs TRBV10-3 and TRBJ2-2, with D perhaps TRBD1 (5 bases). The CDR3 runs 16 residues. Deletions cut 0 bases from V and 7 bases from J, with 15 bases between. The germline V gene encodes CDR1 ENHRY and CDR2 SYGVKD. The CDR3 is CAISESGRSQVGELFF. DNA for the CDR3: TGTGCCATCAGTGAGTCGGGGCGGTCCCAGGTCGGGGAGCTGTTTTTT.

Notes on this clone: A much larger clone sits a single nucleotide away, making a read error possible. The sample carries other DNA sequences with the same CDR3. V gene TRBV6-2 or TRBV6-3 combines with J gene TRBJ1-2; D unresolved. This CDR3 comprises 14 residues. CDR1 is MNHEY, CDR2 SVGEGT, per germline. In nucleotides, the CDR3 is TGTGCCAGCAGTTACATTCCGGGCAACCATGGCTACACATTC. Encoded protein: CASSYIPGNHGYTF.

With respect to this clone: Since a much larger clone is just one base distant, this may be a read error. The genes are TRBV29-1 and TRBJ1-2; D call uncertain. CDR1 is SQVTM, CDR2 ANQGSEA, per germline. The CDR3 consists of 11 residues. V shed 4 bases and J shed 3 bases, with 6 bases lying between them. This CDR3 is CSVGSDYGYTF. CDR3 bases: TGCAGCGTTGGCTCAGACTATGGCTACACCTTC.

About this clone itself: Just one base apart from a much larger clone, this may be a read error. Other nucleotide sequences from this sample produce the same CDR3. The V and J genes are TRBV2 and TRBJ2-5; D may be TRBD1 (5 bases). CDR1 and CDR2 (germline): SNHLY, FYNNEI. V lost 4 bases and J 5 bases, leaving 17 bases between the germline ends. The CDR3 loop spans 15 amino acids. The CDR3 sequence: CASSGQGASLETQYF. The CDR3 coding sequence is TGTGCCAGCAGTGGACAAGGGGCGAGTCTGGAGACCCAGTACTTC.

This clone came up many times. This chain uses TRBV7-9 with TRBJ2-4; 11 bases are shared with TRBD1. Trimming removed 5 bases from V and 4 bases from J; junction bases left unmatched: 10. This CDR3 region has 17 residues. Germline values: CDR1 SEHNR, CDR2 FQNEAQ (reference sequence). As DNA, the CDR3 is TGTGCCAGCAGCGCTTTACAAGGGACAGGGGGGAAAAACATTCAGTACTTC. This gives the protein CASSALQGTGGKNIQYF.